This is a list of T cell receptor beta chains from one sample in a study of identical twins. MiXCR, applied by TCRdb to the 5' RACE reads, yields one record per CDR3 protein. The data contain roughly 470,000 distinct CDR3 sequences, roughly an eighth of them singletons. These data also formed part of another study, on yellow fever vaccine responses in identical twins.

Material for sequencing was CD4+ T cells sorted from blood. Receptors originate from a young woman in good health. Both conserved end residues are part of each CDR3. Each record gives: J gene, clone size, V gene, D gene, CDR3 length, CDR3 protein, CDR3 DNA. A D gene is named only where the DNA matches it firmly. Not every row has a clone size; where given, it reads once, few, many or a size class.

>TRBJ2-3|NA|TRBV7-3|TRBD2|14
CASSLGSAGGNQYF
TGTGCCAGCAGCTTAGGCTCAGCGGGGGGCAACCAGTATTTT
>TRBJ2-5|few|TRBV12-3/TRBV12-4|TRBD1|14
CASSSGTVRETQYF
TGTGCCAGCAGCTCCGGGACAGTCAGGGAGACCCAGTACTTC
>TRBJ2-5|NA|TRBV7-2|NA|12
CASSQNKETQYF
TGTGCCAGCAGCCAAAATAAAGAGACCCAGTACTTC
>TRBJ2-5|NA|TRBV13|TRBD2|14
CASSHGTRQETQYF
TGTGCCAGCAGCCACGGGACTAGACAAGAGACCCAGTACTTC
>TRBJ1-4|NA|TRBV12-3/TRBV12-4|TRBD1|14
CASSRDSSDEKLFF
TGTGCCAGCAGTCGGGACAGCTCGGATGAAAAACTGTTTTTT
>TRBJ1-1|few|TRBV24-1|NA|14
CATSDFSEYTEAFF
TGTGCCACCAGTGATTTTTCAGAATACACTGAAGCTTTCTTT
>TRBJ2-7|NA|TRBV7-9|NA|13
CASSFFPLYEQYF
TGTGCCAGCAGCTTTTTTCCTCTCTACGAGCAGTACTTC
>TRBJ2-2|NA|TRBV11-2|NA|19
CASSLTSMGIAANTGELFF
TGTGCCAGCAGCTTAACTAGTATGGGGATAGCGGCGAACACCGGGGAGCTGTTTTTT
>TRBJ2-3|NA|TRBV7-2|NA|14
CASSLSGAVDTQYF
TGTGCCAGCAGCTTGAGTGGGGCCGTCGATACGCAGTATTTT
>TRBJ2-5|few|TRBV29-1|NA|12
CSALRVEETQYF
TGCAGCGCTCTAAGGGTGGAAGAGACCCAGTACTTC
>TRBJ2-5|NA|TRBV7-6|TRBD2|18
CASSRPPELAGVQETQYF
TGTGCCAGCTCCCGGCCCCCCGAATTAGCGGGGGTACAAGAGACCCAGTACTTC
>TRBJ1-6|few|TRBV5-1|NA|13
CASSTGTNSPLHF
TGCGCCAGCAGCACCGGGACTAATTCACCCCTCCACTTT
>TRBJ1-2|few|TRBV7-8|NA|13
CASSFSTAGGYTF
TGTGCCAGCAGCTTTAGCACAGCGGGGGGCTACACCTTC
>TRBJ2-1|few|TRBV4-2|TRBD2|15
CASSPTSGNYNEQFF
TGTGCCAGCAGCCCGACTAGCGGGAACTACAATGAGCAGTTCTTC
>TRBJ1-2|NA|TRBV30|NA|12
CAWSTKPTGYTF
TGTGCCTGGAGTACTAAACCCACCGGCTACACCTTC
>TRBJ1-5|NA|TRBV20-1|TRBD1|15
CSAQTGGGVYQPQHF
TGCAGTGCGCAGACAGGGGGAGGGGTATATCAGCCCCAGCATTTT
>TRBJ2-2|few|TRBV7-9|NA|14
CASSDTDRTGELFF
TGTGCCAGCAGCGACACGGATCGCACCGGGGAGCTGTTTTTT
>TRBJ1-6|many|TRBV12-3/TRBV12-4|NA|14
CASSSQGYNSPLHF
TGTGCCAGCAGTTCTCAGGGGTATAATTCACCCCTCCACTTT
>TRBJ2-7|NA|TRBV7-2|TRBD2|15
CASSLGSGGPYEQYF
TGTGCCAGCAGCTTAGGTAGCGGGGGTCCCTACGAGCAGTACTTC
>TRBJ2-1|few|TRBV7-3|NA|14
CASSLTVAYGEQFF
TGTGCCAGCAGCTTAACTGTCGCGTACGGTGAGCAGTTCTTC
>TRBJ2-1|few|TRBV7-2|NA|15
CASSEQVGIRGEQFF
TGTGCCAGCAGCGAACAGGTAGGGATCCGAGGTGAGCAGTTCTTC
>TRBJ1-1|few|TRBV3-1|TRBD1|13
CASSPTGQGEAFF
TGTGCCAGCAGCCCAACCGGACAGGGTGAAGCTTTCTTT
>TRBJ1-1|many|TRBV14|NA|17
CASSPTVRGFMNTEAFF
TGTGCCAGCAGCCCGACTGTACGTGGCTTTATGAACACTGAAGCTTTCTTT
>TRBJ2-7|NA|TRBV7-2|NA|17
CASSRDLLLGSSYEQYF
TGTGCCAGCAGCCGGGACTTACTTCTTGGGAGCTCCTACGAGCAGTACTTC
>TRBJ2-7|many|TRBV18|TRBD1|14
CASSLGTGGDEQYF
TGTGCCAGCTCACTTGGGACAGGCGGCGACGAGCAGTACTTC
>TRBJ1-1|NA|TRBV11-2|TRBD1|12
CASSSKGAGAFF
TGTGCCAGCAGCTCTAAGGGGGCCGGGGCTTTCTTT
>TRBJ2-5|few|TRBV6-5|TRBD1|16
CASSYSSGTVKSPQYF
TGTGCCAGCAGTTACTCGAGTGGGACAGTTAAGAGTCCCCAGTACTTC
>TRBJ1-6|NA|TRBV25-1|NA|13
CASSGRGNSPLHF
TGTGCCAGCAGTGGCAGGGGTAATTCACCCCTCCACTTT
>TRBJ2-5|NA|TRBV3-1|NA|14
CASRAPSRPETQYF
TGTGCCAGCCGGGCGCCCTCGCGGCCAGAGACCCAGTACTTC
>TRBJ2-5|NA|TRBV29-1|TRBD1|13
CSAPGTDQETQYF
TGCAGCGCGCCCGGGACAGACCAAGAGACCCAGTACTTC
>TRBJ2-1|few|TRBV6-2/TRBV6-3|NA|14
CASRPHLASFEQFF
TGTGCCAGCAGACCACACCTGGCTAGCTTTGAGCAGTTCTTC